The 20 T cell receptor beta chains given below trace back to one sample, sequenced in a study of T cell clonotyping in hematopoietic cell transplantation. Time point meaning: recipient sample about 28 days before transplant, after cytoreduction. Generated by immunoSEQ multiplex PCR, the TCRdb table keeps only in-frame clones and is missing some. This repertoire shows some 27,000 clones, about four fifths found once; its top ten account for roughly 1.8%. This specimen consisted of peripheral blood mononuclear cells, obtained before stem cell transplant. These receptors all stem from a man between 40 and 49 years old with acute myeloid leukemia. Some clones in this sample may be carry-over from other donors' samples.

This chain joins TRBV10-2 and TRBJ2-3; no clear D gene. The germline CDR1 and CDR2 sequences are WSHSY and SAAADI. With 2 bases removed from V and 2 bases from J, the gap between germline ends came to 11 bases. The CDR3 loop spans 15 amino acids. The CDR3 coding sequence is TGCGCCAGCAGTGAGGTCGATGATGACACAGATACGCAGTATTTT. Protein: CASSEVDDDTDTQYF.

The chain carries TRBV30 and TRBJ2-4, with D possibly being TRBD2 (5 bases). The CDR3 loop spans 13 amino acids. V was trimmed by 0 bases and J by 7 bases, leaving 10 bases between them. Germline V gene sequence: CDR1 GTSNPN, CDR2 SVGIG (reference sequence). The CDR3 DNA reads TGTGCCTGGAGTGTCGGGTCTAGCAACATTCAGTACTTC. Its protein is CAWSVGSSNIQYF.

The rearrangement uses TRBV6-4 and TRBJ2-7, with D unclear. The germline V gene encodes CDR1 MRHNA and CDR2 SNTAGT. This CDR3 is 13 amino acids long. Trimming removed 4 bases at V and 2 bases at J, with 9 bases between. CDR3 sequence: CASSAPPPYEQYF. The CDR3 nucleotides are TGTGCCAGCAGTGCCCCTCCTCCCTACGAGCAGTACTTC.

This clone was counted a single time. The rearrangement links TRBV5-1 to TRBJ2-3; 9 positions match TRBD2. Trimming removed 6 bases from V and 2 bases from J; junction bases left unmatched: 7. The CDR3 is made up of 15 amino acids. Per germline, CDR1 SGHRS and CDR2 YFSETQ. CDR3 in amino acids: CASTEGTSTTDTQYF. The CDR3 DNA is TGCGCCAGCACCGAAGGGACTAGCACCACAGATACGCAGTATTTT. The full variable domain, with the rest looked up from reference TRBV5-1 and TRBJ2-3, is KAGVTQTPRYLIKTRGQQVTLSCSPISGHRSVSWYQQTPGQGLQFLFEYFSETQRNKGNFPGRFSGRQFSNSRSEMNVSTLELGDSALYLCASTEGTSTTDTQYFGPGTRLTVL.

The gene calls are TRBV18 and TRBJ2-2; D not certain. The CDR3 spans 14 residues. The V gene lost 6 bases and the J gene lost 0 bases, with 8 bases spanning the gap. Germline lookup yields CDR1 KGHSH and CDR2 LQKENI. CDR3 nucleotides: TGTGCCAGCTCGATAGCCACGAACACCGGGGAGCTGTTTTTT. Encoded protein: CASSIATNTGELFF.

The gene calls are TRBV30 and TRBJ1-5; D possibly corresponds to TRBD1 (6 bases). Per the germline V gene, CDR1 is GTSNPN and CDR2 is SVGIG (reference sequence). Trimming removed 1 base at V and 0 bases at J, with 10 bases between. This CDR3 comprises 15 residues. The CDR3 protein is CAWSEDRYSNQPQHF. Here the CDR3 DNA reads TGTGCCTGGAGTGAGGACAGATATAGCAATCAGCCCCAGCATTTT.

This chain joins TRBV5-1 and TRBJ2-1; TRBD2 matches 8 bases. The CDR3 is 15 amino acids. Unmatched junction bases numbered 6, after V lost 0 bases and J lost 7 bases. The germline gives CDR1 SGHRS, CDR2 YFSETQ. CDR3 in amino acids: CASSLGLAGQNEQFF. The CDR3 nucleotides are TGCGCCAGCAGCTTGGGTCTAGCGGGCCAAAATGAGCAGTTCTTC.

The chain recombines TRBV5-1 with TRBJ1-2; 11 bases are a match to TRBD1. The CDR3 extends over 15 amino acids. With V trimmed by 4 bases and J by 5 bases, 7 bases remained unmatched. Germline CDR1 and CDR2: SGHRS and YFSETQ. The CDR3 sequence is CASSAWTGGRYGYTF. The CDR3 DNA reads TGCGCCAGCAGCGCCTGGACAGGGGGCCGGTATGGCTACACCTTC. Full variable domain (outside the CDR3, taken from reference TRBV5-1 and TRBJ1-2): KAGVTQTPRYLIKTRGQQVTLSCSPISGHRSVSWYQQTPGQGLQFLFEYFSETQRNKGNFPGRFSGRQFSNSRSEMNVSTLELGDSALYLCASSAWTGGRYGYTFGSGTRLTVV.

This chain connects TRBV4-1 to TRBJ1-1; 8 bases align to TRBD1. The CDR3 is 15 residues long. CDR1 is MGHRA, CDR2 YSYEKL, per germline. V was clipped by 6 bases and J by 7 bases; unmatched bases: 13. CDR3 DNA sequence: TGCGCCAGCAGGGCAGAGGCAGGGGGCGAAGGTGAAGCTTTCTTT. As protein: CASRAEAGGEGEAFF.

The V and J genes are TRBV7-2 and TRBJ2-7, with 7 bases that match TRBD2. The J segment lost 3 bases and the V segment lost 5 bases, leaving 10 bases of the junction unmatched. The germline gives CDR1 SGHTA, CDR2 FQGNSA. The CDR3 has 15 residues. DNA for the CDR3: TGTGCCAGCAGCCCACGTAGCGGGTCAAACTACGAGCAGTACTTC. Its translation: CASSPRSGSNYEQYF.

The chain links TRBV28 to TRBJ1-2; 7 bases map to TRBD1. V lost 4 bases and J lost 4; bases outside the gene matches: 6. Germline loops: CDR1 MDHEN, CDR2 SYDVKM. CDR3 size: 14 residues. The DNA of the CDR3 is TGTGCCAGCAGTTCCCCGGGACAGAGCTATGGCTACACCTTC. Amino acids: CASSSPGQSYGYTF.

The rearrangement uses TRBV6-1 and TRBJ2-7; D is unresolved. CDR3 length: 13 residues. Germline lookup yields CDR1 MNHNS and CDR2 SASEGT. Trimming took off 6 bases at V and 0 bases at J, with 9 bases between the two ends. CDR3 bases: TGTGCCAGCAGACCTATCGGCTCCTACGAGCAGTACTTC. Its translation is CASRPIGSYEQYF.

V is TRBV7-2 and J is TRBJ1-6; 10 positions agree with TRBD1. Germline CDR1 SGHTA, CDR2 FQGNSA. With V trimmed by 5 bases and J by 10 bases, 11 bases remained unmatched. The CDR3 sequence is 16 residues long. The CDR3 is CASSEGVDRGRSPLHF. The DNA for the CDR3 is TGTGCCAGCAGCGAAGGGGTAGACAGGGGGCGGTCACCCCTCCACTTT.

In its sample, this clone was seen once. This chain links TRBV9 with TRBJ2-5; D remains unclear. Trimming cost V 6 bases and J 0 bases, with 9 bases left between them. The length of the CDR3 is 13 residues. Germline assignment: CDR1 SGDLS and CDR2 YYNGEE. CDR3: CASTSGYQETQYF. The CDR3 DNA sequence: TGTGCCAGCACCTCCGGTTACCAAGAGACCCAGTACTTC.

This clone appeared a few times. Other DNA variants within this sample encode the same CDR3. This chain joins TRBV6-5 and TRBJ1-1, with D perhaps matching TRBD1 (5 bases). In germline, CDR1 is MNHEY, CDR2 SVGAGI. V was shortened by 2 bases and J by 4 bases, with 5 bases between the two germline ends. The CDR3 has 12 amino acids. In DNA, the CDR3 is TGTGCCAGCAGTTACGGGGGCACTGAAGCTTTCTTT. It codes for CASSYGGTEAFF.

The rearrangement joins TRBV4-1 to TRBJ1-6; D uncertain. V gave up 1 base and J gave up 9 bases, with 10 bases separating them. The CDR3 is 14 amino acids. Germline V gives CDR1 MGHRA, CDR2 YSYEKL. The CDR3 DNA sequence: TGCGCCAGCAGCCAAGGCGGGCGAAGTTCACCCCTCCACTTT. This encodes CASSQGGRSSPLHF.

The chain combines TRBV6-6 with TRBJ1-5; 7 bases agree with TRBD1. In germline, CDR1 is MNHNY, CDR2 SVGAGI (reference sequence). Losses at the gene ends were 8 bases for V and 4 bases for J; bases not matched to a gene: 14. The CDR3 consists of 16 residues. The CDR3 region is CASEGQGQPPNQPQHF. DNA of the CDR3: TGTGCCAGCGAAGGCCAGGGACAGCCACCTAATCAGCCCCAGCATTTT.

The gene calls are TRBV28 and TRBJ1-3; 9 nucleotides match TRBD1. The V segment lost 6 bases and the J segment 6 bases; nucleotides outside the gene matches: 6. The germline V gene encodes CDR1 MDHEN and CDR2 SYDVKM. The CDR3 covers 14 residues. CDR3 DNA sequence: TGTGCCAGCAGGACAGGGGGGTGGGCAAACACCATATATTTT. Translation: CASRTGGWANTIYF.

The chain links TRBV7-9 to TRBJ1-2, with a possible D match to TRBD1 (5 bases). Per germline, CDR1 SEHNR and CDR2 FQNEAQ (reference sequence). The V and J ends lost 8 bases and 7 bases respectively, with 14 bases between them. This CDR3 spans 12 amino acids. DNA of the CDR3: TGTGCCAGCTATGGAGGGGAAGGTGGCTACACCTTC. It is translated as CASYGGEGGYTF.

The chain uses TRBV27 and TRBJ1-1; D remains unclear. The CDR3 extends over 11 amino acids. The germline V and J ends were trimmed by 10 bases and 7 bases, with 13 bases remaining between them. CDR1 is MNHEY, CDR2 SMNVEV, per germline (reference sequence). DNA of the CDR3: TGTGCCACCCCAGACGATGATGAAGCTTTCTTT. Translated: CATPDDDEAFF.